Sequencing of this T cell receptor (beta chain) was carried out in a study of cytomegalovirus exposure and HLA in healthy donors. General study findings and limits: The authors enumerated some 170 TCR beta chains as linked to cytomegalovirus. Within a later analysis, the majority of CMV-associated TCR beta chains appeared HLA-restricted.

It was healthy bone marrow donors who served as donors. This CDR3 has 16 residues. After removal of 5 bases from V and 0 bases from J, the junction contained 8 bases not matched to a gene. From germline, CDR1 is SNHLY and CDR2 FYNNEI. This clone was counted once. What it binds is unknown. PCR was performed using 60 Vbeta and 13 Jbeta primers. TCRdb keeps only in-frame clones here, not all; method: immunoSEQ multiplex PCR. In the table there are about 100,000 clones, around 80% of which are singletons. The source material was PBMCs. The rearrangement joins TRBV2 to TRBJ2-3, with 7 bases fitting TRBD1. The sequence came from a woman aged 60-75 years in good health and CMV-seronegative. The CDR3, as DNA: TGTGCCAGCAGTTTACGATCAGGGGGTAGCACAGATACGCAGTATTTT. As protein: CASSLRSGGSTDTQYF.